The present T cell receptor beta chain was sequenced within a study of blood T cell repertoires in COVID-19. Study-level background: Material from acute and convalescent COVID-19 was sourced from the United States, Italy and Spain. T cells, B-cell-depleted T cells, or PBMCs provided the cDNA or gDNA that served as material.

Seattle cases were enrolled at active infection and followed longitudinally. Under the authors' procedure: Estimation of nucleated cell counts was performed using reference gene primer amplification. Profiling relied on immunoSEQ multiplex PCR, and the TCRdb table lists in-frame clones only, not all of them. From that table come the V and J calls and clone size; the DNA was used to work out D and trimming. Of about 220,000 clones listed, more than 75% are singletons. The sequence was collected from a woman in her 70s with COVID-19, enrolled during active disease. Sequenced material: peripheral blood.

The CDR3 DNA reads TGCGCCAGCAGCCAAGGGGGTCTGGGAGGCAATGAGCAGTTCTTC. Its protein is CASSQGGLGGNEQFF. The gene calls are TRBV4-3 and TRBJ2-1, with D perhaps TRBD2 (6 bases). This CDR3 is 15 amino acids long. From germline, CDR1 is LGHNA and CDR2 YSLEER. Trimming cost V 1 base and J 6 bases, with 13 bases left between them.